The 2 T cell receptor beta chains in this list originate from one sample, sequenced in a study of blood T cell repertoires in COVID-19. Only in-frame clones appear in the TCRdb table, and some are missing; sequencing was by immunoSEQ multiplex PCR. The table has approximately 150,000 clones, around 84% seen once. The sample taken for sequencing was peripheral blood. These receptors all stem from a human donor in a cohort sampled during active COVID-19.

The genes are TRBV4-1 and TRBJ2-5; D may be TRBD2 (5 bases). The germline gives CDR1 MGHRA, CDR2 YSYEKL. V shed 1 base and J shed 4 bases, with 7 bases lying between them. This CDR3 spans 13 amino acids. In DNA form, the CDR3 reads TGCGCCAGCAGCCAAGGGACTCGAGAGACCCAGTACTTC. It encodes CASSQGTRETQYF.

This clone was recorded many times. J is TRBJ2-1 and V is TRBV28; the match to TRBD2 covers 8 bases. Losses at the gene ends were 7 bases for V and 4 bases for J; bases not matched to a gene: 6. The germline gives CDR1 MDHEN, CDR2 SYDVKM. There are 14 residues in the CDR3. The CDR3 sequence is CASTSAGGYNEQFF. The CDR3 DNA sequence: TGTGCCAGCACTTCCGCGGGGGGTTACAATGAGCAGTTCTTC.